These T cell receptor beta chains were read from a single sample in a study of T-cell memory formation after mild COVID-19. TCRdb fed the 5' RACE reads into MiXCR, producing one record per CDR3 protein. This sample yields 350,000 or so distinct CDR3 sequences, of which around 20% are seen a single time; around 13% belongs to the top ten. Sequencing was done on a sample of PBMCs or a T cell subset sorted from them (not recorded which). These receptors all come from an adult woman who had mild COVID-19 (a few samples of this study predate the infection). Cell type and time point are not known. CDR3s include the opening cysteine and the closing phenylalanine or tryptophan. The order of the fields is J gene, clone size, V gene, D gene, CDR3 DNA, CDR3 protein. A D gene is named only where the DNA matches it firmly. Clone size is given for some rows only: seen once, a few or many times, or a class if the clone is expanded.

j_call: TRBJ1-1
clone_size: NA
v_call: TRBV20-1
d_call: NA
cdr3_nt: TGCAGTGCTAGTCCCCGGGTTTTGAGTACTGAAGCTTTCTTT
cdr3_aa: CSASPRVLSTEAFF

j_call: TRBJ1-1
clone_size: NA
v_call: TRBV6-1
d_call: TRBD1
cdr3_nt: TGTGCCAGCAGTAGGGGACAGGAGAACACTGAAGCTTTCTTT
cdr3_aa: CASSRGQENTEAFF

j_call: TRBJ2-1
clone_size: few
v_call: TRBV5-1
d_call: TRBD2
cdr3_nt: TGCGCCAGCAGCGGGTTAGCGGGAAGCTACAATGAGCAGTTCTTC
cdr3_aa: CASSGLAGSYNEQFF

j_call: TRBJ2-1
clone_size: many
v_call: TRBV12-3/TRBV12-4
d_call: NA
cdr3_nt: TGTGCCAGCAGTTTCCCCTACAATGAGCAGTTCTTC
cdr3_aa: CASSFPYNEQFF

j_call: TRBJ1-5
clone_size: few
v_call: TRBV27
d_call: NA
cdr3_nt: TGTGCCAGCAGTTCTCAGGGGATTGGGCAGCCCCAGCATTTT
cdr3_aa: CASSSQGIGQPQHF

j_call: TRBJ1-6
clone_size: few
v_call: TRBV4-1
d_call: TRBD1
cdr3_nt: TGCGCCAGCAGCTCCCCCCCGGGACAGGGGAATTCACCCCTCCACTTT
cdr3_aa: CASSSPPGQGNSPLHF

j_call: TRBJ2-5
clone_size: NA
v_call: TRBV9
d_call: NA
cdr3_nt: TGTGCCAGCAGCACCCGATTAACAGGCGGAGAGACCCAGTACTTC
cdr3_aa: CASSTRLTGGETQYF

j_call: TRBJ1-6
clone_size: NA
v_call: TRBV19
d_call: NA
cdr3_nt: TGTGCCAGTAGTATAGAGCAGGGAAGGGCCAATTCACCCCTCCACTTT
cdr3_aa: CASSIEQGRANSPLHF

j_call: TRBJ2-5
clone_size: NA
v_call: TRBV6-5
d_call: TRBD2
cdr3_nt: TGTGCCAGCAGTCCTAGCGGGGAACACCAAGAGACCCAGTACTTC
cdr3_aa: CASSPSGEHQETQYF

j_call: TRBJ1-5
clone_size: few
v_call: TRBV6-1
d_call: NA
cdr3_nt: TGTGCCAGCAGTGGGGTCATTCGAGGCAATCAGCCCCAGCATTTT
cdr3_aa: CASSGVIRGNQPQHF

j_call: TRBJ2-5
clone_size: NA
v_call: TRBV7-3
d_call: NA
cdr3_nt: TGTGCCAGCAGCTCCGGCCACGGAATGACCCAGTACTTC
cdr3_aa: CASSSGHGMTQYF

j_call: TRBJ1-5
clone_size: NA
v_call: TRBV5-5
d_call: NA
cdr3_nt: TGTGCCAGCAGCCGGGCGCCCGATCAGCCCCAGCATTTT
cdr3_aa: CASSRAPDQPQHF

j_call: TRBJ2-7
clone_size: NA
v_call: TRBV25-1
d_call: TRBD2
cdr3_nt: TGTGCCAGCAGTGACGGCGGGGGGAACTCCTACGAGCAGTACTTC
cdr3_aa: CASSDGGGNSYEQYF

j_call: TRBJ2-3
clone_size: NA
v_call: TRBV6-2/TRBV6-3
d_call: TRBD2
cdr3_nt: TGTGCCAGCAGTGGCGGGACTAGTGGGGCGGATACGCAGTATTTT
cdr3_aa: CASSGGTSGADTQYF

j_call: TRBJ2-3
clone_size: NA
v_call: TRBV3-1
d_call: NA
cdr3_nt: TGTGCCAGCAGCCGCCGCCGTATAGGGCGCACAGATACGCAGTATTTT
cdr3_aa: CASSRRRIGRTDTQYF

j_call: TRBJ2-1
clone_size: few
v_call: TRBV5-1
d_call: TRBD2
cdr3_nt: TGCGCCAGCGGGTTTTCTAGCGGGGTTTACAATGAGCAGTTCTTC
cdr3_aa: CASGFSSGVYNEQFF

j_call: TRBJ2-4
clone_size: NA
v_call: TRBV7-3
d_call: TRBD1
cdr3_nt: TGTGCCAGCAGCTCCCTGACAGGGACGACATTAGACATTCAGTACTTC
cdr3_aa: CASSSLTGTTLDIQYF

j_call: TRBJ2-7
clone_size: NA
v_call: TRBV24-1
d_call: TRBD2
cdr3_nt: TGTGCCACCAGTTCAGCGGGAATACCCTACGAGCAGTACTTC
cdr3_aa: CATSSAGIPYEQYF

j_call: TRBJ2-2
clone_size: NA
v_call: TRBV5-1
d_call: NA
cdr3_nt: TGCGCCAGCAGCCCGGACAGCCCGAACACCGGGGAGCTGTTTTTT
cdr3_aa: CASSPDSPNTGELFF

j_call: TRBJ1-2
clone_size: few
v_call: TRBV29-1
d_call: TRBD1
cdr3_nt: TGCAGCGGGGGGACAGGGGAGGGCTACACCTTC
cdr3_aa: CSGGTGEGYTF

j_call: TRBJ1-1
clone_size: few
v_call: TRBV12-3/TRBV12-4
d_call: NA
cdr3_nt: TGTGCCAGCAGTTTGTCGGGGGTTCGTACTGAAGCTTTCTTT
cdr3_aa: CASSLSGVRTEAFF

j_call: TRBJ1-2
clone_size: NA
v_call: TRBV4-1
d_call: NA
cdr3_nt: TGCGCCAGCAGCCAAGAGCGTCGCGGCTACACCTTC
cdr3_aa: CASSQERRGYTF

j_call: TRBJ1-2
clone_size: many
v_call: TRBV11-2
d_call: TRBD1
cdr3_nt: TGTGCCAGCAGCTTTGACAGGGGAGACTATGGCTACACCTTC
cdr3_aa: CASSFDRGDYGYTF

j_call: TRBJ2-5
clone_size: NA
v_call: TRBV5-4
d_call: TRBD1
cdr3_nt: TGTGCCAGCAGCAATCGACAGGGGGCGGGCCAAGAGACCCAGTACTTC
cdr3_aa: CASSNRQGAGQETQYF